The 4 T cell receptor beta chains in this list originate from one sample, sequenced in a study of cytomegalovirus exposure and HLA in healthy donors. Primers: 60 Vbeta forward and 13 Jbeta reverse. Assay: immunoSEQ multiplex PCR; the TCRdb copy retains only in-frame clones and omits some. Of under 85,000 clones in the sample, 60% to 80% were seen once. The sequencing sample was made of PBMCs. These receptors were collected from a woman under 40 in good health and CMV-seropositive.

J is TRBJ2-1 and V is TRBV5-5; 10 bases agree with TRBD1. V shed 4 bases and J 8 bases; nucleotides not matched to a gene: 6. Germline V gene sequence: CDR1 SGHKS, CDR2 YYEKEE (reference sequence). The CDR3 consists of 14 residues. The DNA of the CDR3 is TGTGCCAGCAGCGGGACAGGGGATAGGGATGAGCAGTTCTTC. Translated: CASSGTGDRDEQFF.

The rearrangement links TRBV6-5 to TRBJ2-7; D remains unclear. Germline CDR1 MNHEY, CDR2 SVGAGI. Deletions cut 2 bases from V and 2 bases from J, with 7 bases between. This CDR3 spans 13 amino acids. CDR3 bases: TGTGCCAGCAGTTACGGGCCAACCTACGAGCAGTACTTC. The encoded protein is CASSYGPTYEQYF.

The chain's CDR3 is CASSYGTTSYEQYF. DNA of the CDR3: TGTGCCAGCAGTTACGGGACTACCTCCTACGAGCAGTACTTC. This sequence joins TRBV6-5 and TRBJ2-7; 7 bases are shared with TRBD2. The CDR3 spans 14 residues. The germline V gene encodes CDR1 MNHEY and CDR2 SVGAGI. The trim removed 2 bases at V and 0 bases at J, leaving 1 base unmatched.

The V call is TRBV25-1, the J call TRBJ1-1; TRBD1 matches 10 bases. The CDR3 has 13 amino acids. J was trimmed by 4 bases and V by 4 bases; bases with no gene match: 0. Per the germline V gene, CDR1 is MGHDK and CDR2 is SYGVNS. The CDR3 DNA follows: TGTGCCAGCAGTGGGACAGGGGGCACTGAAGCTTTCTTT. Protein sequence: CASSGTGGTEAFF.